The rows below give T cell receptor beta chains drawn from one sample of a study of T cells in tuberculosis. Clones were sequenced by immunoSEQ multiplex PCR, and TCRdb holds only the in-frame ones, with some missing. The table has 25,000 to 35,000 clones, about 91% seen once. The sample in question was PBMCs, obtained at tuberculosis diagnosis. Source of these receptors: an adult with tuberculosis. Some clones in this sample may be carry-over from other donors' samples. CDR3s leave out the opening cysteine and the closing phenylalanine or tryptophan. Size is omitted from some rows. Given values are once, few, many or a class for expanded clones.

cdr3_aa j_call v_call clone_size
ASSPSRGGVVENIQY TRBJ2-4 TRBV27 .
ASSHRGGPYGYT TRBJ1-2 TRBV27 once
ASSLAGTVSYEQY TRBJ2-7 TRBV5-1 .
ASSHGGVSQPQH TRBJ1-5 TRBV7-8 .
AWSVPSGLFYEQY TRBJ2-7 TRBV30 .
ASGLAGGIEITNNEQF TRBJ2-1 TRBV5-8 .
ASSRGLHYEQY TRBJ2-7 TRBV11-2 .
ASSSGGWRQPQH TRBJ1-5 TRBV6-5 .
ASKRSRDWVYGYT TRBJ1-2 TRBV7-9 .
ASKYRGGGYT TRBJ1-2 TRBV6-5 .
ASSLGLSVLIQETQY TRBJ2-5 TRBV5-8 .
ATSRDWDSGYEQY TRBJ2-7 TRBV15 .
ASSPLGRAYNEQF TRBJ2-1 TRBV5-1 .
ASSMKDRNSPLH TRBJ1-6 TRBV19 .
ASSSGTDYGYT TRBJ1-2 TRBV9 .
ASSLDLRRGGHEEQF TRBJ2-1 TRBV5-4 few
ASSQDVREAF TRBJ1-1 TRBV4-2 .
AWTAPGSSMKQGARSGELF TRBJ2-2 TRBV30 .
ASSIVLGQANRGDTQY TRBJ2-3 TRBV19 .
AWIGDSSYNEQF TRBJ2-1 TRBV30 .
ASSSGAVYNEQF TRBJ2-1 TRBV11-3 .
ASSLPGAGMPQH TRBJ1-5 TRBV7-8 .
ASSRGGGPEAF TRBJ1-1 TRBV18 .
ASSFTGAGNTIY TRBJ1-3 TRBV5-8 .
ASSIVAGRSYEQY TRBJ2-7 TRBV19 .